This T cell receptor (beta chain) was identified in a study of blood T cell repertoires in COVID-19. Study-wide background: Samples taken during acute and convalescent COVID-19 were collected in the United States, Italy and Spain. Sources were T cells, B-cell-depleted T cells, or PBMCs; the material itself was cDNA or gDNA.

Under the authors' procedure: Estimates of nucleated cell counts were drawn from the amplification of reference gene primers. The repertoire was sequenced with immunoSEQ multiplex PCR; TCRdb's copy has only in-frame clones and lacks some. The V and J calls and the clone size are those of that table, but D and trimming were determined from the DNA. The data show more than 250,000 clones, approximately 86% seen once. The CDR3 is 13 amino acids. V lost 7 bases to trimming and J lost 1 base, with 10 bases between them. The sequencing sample was made of peripheral blood. The TCR sequence derives from a human donor in a cohort sampled during active COVID-19. The rearrangement links TRBV12-3 or TRBV12-4 to TRBJ1-1, with D tentatively TRBD1 (5 bases). CDR3 region: CASMGLTNTEAFF. CDR3 nucleotides: TGTGCCAGCATGGGACTGACGAACACTGAAGCTTTCTTT.